What follows are 30 T cell receptor beta chains derived from one specimen sequenced in a study of radiotherapy plus CTLA-4 blockade in lung cancer. The assay was immunoSEQ multiplex PCR, and TCRdb's table has in-frame clones only and misses some. The sample records about 85,000 clones, around 88% being singletons. Sequencing used peripheral blood, obtained from a patient treated with radiotherapy plus ipilimumab. These receptors were collected from a human donor with non-small cell lung cancer who had a partial response to radiotherapy plus ipilimumab.

The rearrangement links TRBV7-8 to TRBJ2-6, with TRBD1 identical over 11 bases. Germline lookup yields CDR1 SGHVS and CDR2 FQNEAQ. The CDR3 runs to 18 residues. V shed 4 bases and J 1 base; nucleotides not matched to a gene: 6. Here the CDR3 reads CASSSRTGGESGANVLTF. The CDR3 DNA reads TGTGCCAGCAGCTCCCGGACAGGGGGCGAATCTGGGGCCAACGTCCTGACTTTC.

The chain couples TRBV5-4 to TRBJ1-2; 9 bases align to TRBD1. Germline CDR1 SGHNT, CDR2 YYREEE (reference sequence). The CDR3 spans 16 residues. V shed 5 bases, J shed 4 bases, and the junction held 12 bases outside the gene matches. CDR3 bases: TGTGCCAGCAGGAAGGTGACAGGGGGGTTGTCCTATGGCTACACCTTC. Its protein product is CASRKVTGGLSYGYTF.

The rearrangement joins TRBV6-1 to TRBJ1-1; D remains ambiguous. V shed 7 bases and J shed 3 bases, with 18 bases lying between them. The CDR3 spans 15 residues. Germline assignment: CDR1 MNHNS and CDR2 SASEGT. The CDR3 here is CASIAPVTRDTEAFF. The CDR3 DNA sequence: TGTGCCAGCATTGCTCCGGTGACTCGGGACACTGAAGCTTTCTTT.

The chain recombines TRBV11-2 with TRBJ2-1, with TRBD2 identical over 13 bases. Trimming at V came to 4 bases and at J to 4 bases, leaving 7 bases not matched to a gene. This CDR3 contains 17 residues. CDR1 is SGHAT, CDR2 FQNNGV, per germline. CDR3: CASSSWTSGSSYNEQFF. The CDR3 DNA reads TGTGCCAGCAGCTCTTGGACTAGCGGGAGCTCTTACAATGAGCAGTTCTTC.

The rearrangement uses TRBV30 and TRBJ2-7; 7 bases are a match to TRBD1. V dropped 8 bases and J dropped 4; count of bases not matched to a gene: 5. The CDR3 loop spans 11 amino acids. Germline CDR1 reads GTSNPN; CDR2 reads SVGIG (reference sequence). The CDR3: CAGQEIYEQYF. The CDR3 DNA reads TGTGCCGGACAGGAAATTTACGAGCAGTACTTC.

CDR3 loop: CASTGTNSYNEQFF. The CDR3 coding sequence is TGCGCCAGTACAGGGACCAACTCCTACAATGAGCAGTTCTTC. The chain carries TRBV5-1 and TRBJ2-1; perhaps TRBD1 as D (6 bases). The CDR3 is made up of 14 amino acids. Looked up from germline, CDR1 is SGHRS and CDR2 is YFSETQ. The V end was cut by 8 bases, the J end by 0 bases, with 12 bases between.

The gene calls are TRBV27 and TRBJ1-5; the match to TRBD1 covers 10 bases. Per germline, CDR1 MNHEY and CDR2 SMNVEV (reference sequence). The ends lost 5 bases at V and 4 bases at J; junction bases unmatched: 5. The CDR3 runs to 15 residues. CDR3 sequence reads: CASSPGTGANQPQHF. Written as DNA, the CDR3 is TGTGCCAGCAGTCCCGGGACAGGGGCTAATCAGCCCCAGCATTTT.

The chain employs TRBV2 and TRBJ1-2; no reliable D call. CDR1 and CDR2 (germline): SNHLY, FYNNEI. The CDR3 covers 14 residues. V gave up 10 bases and J gave up 0 bases, with 15 bases separating them. The CDR3 sequence: CATGWEVANYGYTF. The CDR3 DNA reads TGTGCCACCGGTTGGGAGGTAGCTAACTATGGCTACACCTTC.

The chain has TRBV28 and TRBJ1-1; possibly TRBD1 for D (6 bases). Between the trimmed V and J ends, which lost 5 bases and 5 bases, there was a span of 12 bases. Germline CDR1 MDHEN, CDR2 SYDVKM. This CDR3 is 13 amino acids long. DNA of the CDR3: TGTGCCAGCAGTCAGACAGGCAGGACTGAAGCTTTCTTT. Translated, it gives CASSQTGRTEAFF.

The genes are TRBV19 and TRBJ2-5; no firm D call. This CDR3 is built from 13 residues. CDR1 and CDR2 (germline): LNHDA, SQIVND (reference sequence). Trimming shortened V by 3 bases and J by 5 bases, and 10 bases separated the two germline ends. CDR3 sequence: CASSIVSSETQYF. CDR3 sequence (DNA): TGTGCCAGTAGTATTGTTAGCAGCGAGACCCAGTACTTC.

This clone was detected only once. The chain has TRBV5-1 and TRBJ2-1; 15 nucleotides align to TRBD2. After removal of 4 bases from V and 9 bases from J, the junction contained 5 bases not matched to a gene. The CDR3 is made up of 15 amino acids. From germline, CDR1 is SGHRS and CDR2 YFSETQ. This chain's CDR3 is CASSTGLAGGAEQFF. The CDR3 nucleotides are TGCGCCAGCAGCACGGGACTAGCGGGAGGAGCTGAGCAGTTCTTC.

The chain uses TRBV7-6 and TRBJ1-3, with D perhaps TRBD1 (6 bases). V was shortened by 1 base and J by 3 bases, with 13 bases between the two germline ends. Per the germline V gene, CDR1 is SGHVS and CDR2 is FNYEAQ. This CDR3 contains 16 residues. The CDR3 bases are TGTGCCAGCAGCTTAGGACCGGGGGGCAGTGGAAACACCATATATTTT. Translation: CASSLGPGGSGNTIYF.

V usage is TRBV5-4 and J usage is TRBJ2-2, with D possibly matching TRBD2 (5 bases). V lost 0 bases, J lost 4 bases, and 10 bases lay in between. The CDR3 has 15 amino acids. CDR1 SGHNT and CDR2 YYREEE come from the germline V gene (reference sequence). The CDR3, as DNA: TGTGCCAGCAGCTTGGCCGGACTGATCACCGGGGAGCTGTTTTTT. It translates to CASSLAGLITGELFF.

The CDR3 DNA follows: TGTGCCAGCAGCTTGGGGGGGCTGTACACCGGGGAGCTGTTTTTT. Translating gives CASSLGGLYTGELFF. The rearrangement uses TRBV5-4 and TRBJ2-2, with a possible D match to TRBD1 (6 bases). Per the germline V gene, CDR1 is SGHNT and CDR2 is YYREEE (reference sequence). Trimming took off 0 bases at V and 3 bases at J, with 9 bases between the two ends. This CDR3 region has 15 residues.

This rearrangement joins TRBV27 to TRBJ2-2, with D possibly matching TRBD1 (5 bases). This CDR3 contains 12 residues. Between the trimmed V and J ends, which lost 7 bases and 5 bases, there was a span of 8 bases. Germline V lookup: CDR1 MNHEY, CDR2 SMNVEV (reference sequence). The CDR3 DNA reads TGTGCCAGCACAGGGTTAACCGGGGAGCTGTTTTTT. Protein product: CASTGLTGELFF.

V and J are TRBV9 and TRBJ2-2, with 10 bases aligning to TRBD2. The CDR3 consists of 16 residues. The trim removed 4 bases at V and 1 base at J, leaving 4 bases unmatched. Germline CDR1 and CDR2: SGDLS and YYNGEE. The CDR3 here is CASSPRLAGNTGELFF. The CDR3, as DNA: TGTGCCAGCAGCCCCAGACTAGCGGGGAACACCGGGGAGCTGTTTTTT.

This chain joins TRBV5-1 and TRBJ2-5; the D gene is possibly TRBD1 (6 bases). This CDR3 has 15 amino acids. V lost 5 bases to trimming and J lost 1 base, with 15 bases between them. CDR1 and CDR2 (germline): SGHRS, YFSETQ. Here the CDR3 reads CASRLGALAQETQYF. CDR3 bases: TGCGCCAGCAGGCTGGGGGCTCTAGCCCAAGAGACCCAGTACTTC.

The chain is built from TRBV19 and TRBJ2-5; D is undetermined. Gene TRBJ2-7 matches the end of the DNA better, so the J call may be wrong. The CDR3 loop spans 14 amino acids. CDR1 is LNHDA, CDR2 SQIVND, per germline (reference sequence). The DNA of the CDR3 is TGTGCCAGCCAGGTCGACAACCTATTCTACGAGCAGTACTTC. Protein product: CASQVDNLFYEQYF.

This clone was picked up one time. The chain employs TRBV28 and TRBJ2-3, with 9 positions matching TRBD2. Germline assignment: CDR1 MDHEN and CDR2 SYDVKM. J was trimmed by 5 bases and V by 2 bases; bases with no gene match: 5. This CDR3 has 15 residues. The CDR3 region is CASSLGLAGRDTQYF. The CDR3 DNA reads TGTGCCAGCAGTTTAGGCCTAGCGGGACGAGATACGCAGTATTTT.

As DNA, the CDR3 is TGTGCCAGCAGCCAATGGGCAGGGTCCGGCTTTCAGCCCCAGCATTTT. It yields the protein CASSQWAGSGFQPQHF. The J gene is TRBJ1-5, the V gene TRBV27, with D possibly TRBD1 on 5 matching bases. The germline V gene has CDR1 MNHEY and CDR2 SMNVEV (reference sequence). CDR3 size: 16 residues. Trimming removed 6 bases from V and 6 bases from J, with 21 bases in between.

The V gene is TRBV28, the J gene TRBJ1-4; TRBD1 matches at 7 bases. The junction had 4 bases not matched to a gene; V was cut back by 8 bases and J by 4 bases. Germline V gives CDR1 MDHEN, CDR2 SYDVKM. The CDR3 contains 13 residues. CDR3 nucleotides: TGTGCCAGCGGGGGACAGATTAATGAAAAACTGTTTTTT. Translated: CASGGQINEKLFF.

V usage is TRBV28 and J usage is TRBJ2-2; maybe TRBD2 (5 bases). The CDR3 totals 13 residues. Germline V gene data show CDR1 as MDHEN and CDR2 as SYDVKM. Trimming stripped 7 bases from V and 7 bases from J, with 13 bases between. This chain's CDR3 is CASNAGVVGELFF. CDR3 nucleotides: TGTGCCAGCAACGCCGGGGTAGTCGGGGAGCTGTTTTTT.

This chain joins TRBV4-1 and TRBJ2-3, with TRBD2 matching 16 bases. The J segment lost 3 bases and the V segment lost 0 bases, leaving 9 bases of the junction unmatched. Germline V gene data show CDR1 as MGHRA and CDR2 as YSYEKL. The CDR3 consists of 20 residues. Here the CDR3 reads CASSQEPPGLAGGHTDTQYF. The CDR3 coding sequence is TGCGCCAGCAGCCAAGAGCCACCGGGACTAGCGGGAGGGCATACAGATACGCAGTATTTT.

This chain uses TRBV6-5 with TRBJ1-1; D is perhaps TRBD1 (5 bases). V was pared by 5 bases and J by 0 bases, with 10 bases between. The CDR3 is 14 amino acids. Germline-derived CDR1 and CDR2 are MNHEY and SVGAGI. CDR3 nucleotide sequence: TGTGCCAGCAGTGTCCGACAGCTGAACACTGAAGCTTTCTTT. Translation gives CASSVRQLNTEAFF.

This chain connects TRBV19 to TRBJ1-1; D is unclear. V was cut by 7 bases and J by 6 bases, with 18 bases left in between. Germline loops: CDR1 LNHDA, CDR2 SQIVND (reference sequence). The CDR3 length is 14 residues. The DNA of the CDR3 is TGTGCCAGTACCACGCAAGGGAGAACGGCTGAAGCTTTCTTT. Residues: CASTTQGRTAEAFF.

The chain carries TRBV11-2 and TRBJ1-1; D perhaps matches TRBD1 (5 bases). Germline V gene sequence: CDR1 SGHAT, CDR2 FQNNGV. The length of the CDR3 is 14 residues. V lost 1 base and J lost 1, with 7 bases in between. Here the CDR3 DNA reads TGTGCCAGCAGCTTAGCCGGACAGAACACTGAAGCTTTCTTT. This translates into CASSLAGQNTEAFF.

The chain carries TRBV28 and TRBJ1-2, with TRBD1 as a possible D gene (6 bases). Germline CDR1 MDHEN, CDR2 SYDVKM. Trimming removed 3 bases at V and 4 bases at J, with 18 bases between. CDR3 length: 16 residues. The CDR3 sequence: CASSFSGGRRVYGYTF. The CDR3 bases are TGTGCCAGCAGTTTTTCCGGGGGGCGGAGGGTCTATGGCTACACCTTC.

This rearrangement joins TRBV6-5 to TRBJ1-5; a weak D match, TRBD1 (5 bases). This CDR3 contains 13 residues. Germline V lookup: CDR1 MNHEY, CDR2 SVGAGI. V lost 5 bases, J lost 3 bases, and 8 bases lay in between. CDR3 in amino acids: CASSVQDNQPQHF. The CDR3 bases are TGTGCCAGCAGTGTACAGGACAATCAGCCCCAGCATTTT.

This clone was picked up a small number of times. This chain uses TRBV28 with TRBJ1-1, with 8 bases aligning to TRBD1. J lost 7 bases, V lost 5 bases, and 12 bases had no gene match. This CDR3 has 15 residues. Germline values: CDR1 MDHEN, CDR2 SYDVKM. In DNA form, the CDR3 reads TGTGCCAGCAGTAGGGCGACAGGGGCAGCGGGTGAAGCTTTCTTT. Residues: CASSRATGAAGEAFF.

V is TRBV6-6 and J is TRBJ1-2; D ambiguous. Germline V gene lookup returns CDR1 MNHNY and CDR2 SVGAGI (reference sequence). Trimming removed 1 base from V and 4 bases from J, with 13 bases in between. This CDR3 spans 15 amino acids. The CDR3 is CASSYWAERAYGYTF. The CDR3 DNA sequence: TGTGCCAGCAGTTACTGGGCAGAGCGGGCCTATGGCTACACCTTC.